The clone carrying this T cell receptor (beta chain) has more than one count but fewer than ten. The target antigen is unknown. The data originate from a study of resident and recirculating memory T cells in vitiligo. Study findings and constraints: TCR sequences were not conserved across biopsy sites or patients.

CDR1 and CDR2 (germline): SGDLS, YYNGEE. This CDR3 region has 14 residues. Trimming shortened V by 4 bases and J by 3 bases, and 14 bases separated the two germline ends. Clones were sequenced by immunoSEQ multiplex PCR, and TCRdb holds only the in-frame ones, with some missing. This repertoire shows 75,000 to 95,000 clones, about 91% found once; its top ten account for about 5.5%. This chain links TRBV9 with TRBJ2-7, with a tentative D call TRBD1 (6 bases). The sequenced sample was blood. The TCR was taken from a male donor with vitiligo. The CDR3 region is CASSPWDTYYEQYF. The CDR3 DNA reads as TGTGCCAGCAGCCCCTGGGACACCTACTACGAGCAGTACTTC.